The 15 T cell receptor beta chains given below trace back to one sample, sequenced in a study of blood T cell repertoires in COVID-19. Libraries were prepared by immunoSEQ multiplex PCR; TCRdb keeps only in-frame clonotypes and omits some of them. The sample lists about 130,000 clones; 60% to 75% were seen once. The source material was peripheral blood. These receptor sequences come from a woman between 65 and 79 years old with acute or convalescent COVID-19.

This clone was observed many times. DNA of the CDR3: TGTGCCAGCAGGCAGACACCCTCTAGCACAGATACGCAGTATTTT. Encoded protein: CASRQTPSSTDTQYF. V usage is TRBV28 and J usage is TRBJ2-3; D unclear. Trimming shortened V by 6 bases and J by 0 bases, and 13 bases separated the two germline ends. Germline CDR1 reads MDHEN; CDR2 reads SYDVKM. This CDR3 has 15 amino acids.

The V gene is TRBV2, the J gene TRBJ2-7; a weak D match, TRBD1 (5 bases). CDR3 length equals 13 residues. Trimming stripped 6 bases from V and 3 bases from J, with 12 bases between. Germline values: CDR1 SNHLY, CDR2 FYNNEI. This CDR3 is CASSQDTGYEQYF. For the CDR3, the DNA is TGTGCCAGCAGCCAGGATACAGGCTACGAGCAGTACTTC.

The CDR3 spells CASSGETHTGELFF. CDR3 sequence (DNA): TGTGCCAGCAGTGGGGAGACGCACACCGGGGAGCTGTTTTTT. The rearrangement uses TRBV2 and TRBJ2-2, with a weak D call TRBD2 (5 bases). Trimming cost V 4 bases and J 3 bases, with 9 bases left between them. CDR1 SNHLY and CDR2 FYNNEI come from the germline V gene. The CDR3 is 14 residues long.

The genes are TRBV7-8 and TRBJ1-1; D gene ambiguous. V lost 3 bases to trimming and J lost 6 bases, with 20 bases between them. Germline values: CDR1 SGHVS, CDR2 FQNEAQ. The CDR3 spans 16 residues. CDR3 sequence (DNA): TGTGCCAGCAGCTTCCTGACGGGTGTGAGGGTGGCTGAAGCTTTCTTT. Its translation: CASSFLTGVRVAEAFF.

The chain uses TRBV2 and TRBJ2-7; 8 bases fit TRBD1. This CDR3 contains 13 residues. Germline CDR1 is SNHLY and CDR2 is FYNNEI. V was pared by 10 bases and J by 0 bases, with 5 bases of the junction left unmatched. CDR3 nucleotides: TGTGCCACAAGACAGGGGAGCTCCTACGAGCAGTACTTC. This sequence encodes CATRQGSSYEQYF.

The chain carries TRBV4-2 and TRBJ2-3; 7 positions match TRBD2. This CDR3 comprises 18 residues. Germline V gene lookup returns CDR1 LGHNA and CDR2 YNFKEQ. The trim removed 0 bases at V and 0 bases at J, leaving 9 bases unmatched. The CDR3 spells CASSQDRSLAVSTDTQYF. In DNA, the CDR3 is TGTGCCAGCAGCCAAGATCGAAGCCTAGCGGTTAGCACAGATACGCAGTATTTT.

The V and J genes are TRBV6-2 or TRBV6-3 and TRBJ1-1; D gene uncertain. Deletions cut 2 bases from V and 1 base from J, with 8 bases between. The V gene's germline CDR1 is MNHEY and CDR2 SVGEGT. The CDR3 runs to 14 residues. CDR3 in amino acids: CASSYPTPNTEAFF. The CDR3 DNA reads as TGTGCCAGCAGTTACCCGACACCGAACACTGAAGCTTTCTTT.

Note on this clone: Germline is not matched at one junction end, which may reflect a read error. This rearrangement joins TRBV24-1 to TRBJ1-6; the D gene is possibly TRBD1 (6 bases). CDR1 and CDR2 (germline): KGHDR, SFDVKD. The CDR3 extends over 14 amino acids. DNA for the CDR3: TGTGCCCCCAGGGGCAGTTACTATAATTCACCCCTCCACTTT. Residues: CAPRGSYYNSPLHF.

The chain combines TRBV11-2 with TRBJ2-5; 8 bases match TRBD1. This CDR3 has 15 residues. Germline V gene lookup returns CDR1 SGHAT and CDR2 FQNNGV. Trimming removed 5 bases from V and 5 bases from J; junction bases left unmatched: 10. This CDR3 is CASSQGAGQHETQYF. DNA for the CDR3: TGTGCCAGCAGCCAGGGGGCAGGTCAACACGAGACCCAGTACTTC. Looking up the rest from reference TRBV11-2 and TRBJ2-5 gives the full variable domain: EAGVAQSPRYKIIEKRQSVAFWCNPISGHATLYWYQQILGQGPKLLIQFQNNGVVDDSQLPKDRFSAERLKGVDSTLKIQPAKLEDSAVYLCASSQGAGQHETQYFGPGTRLLVL.

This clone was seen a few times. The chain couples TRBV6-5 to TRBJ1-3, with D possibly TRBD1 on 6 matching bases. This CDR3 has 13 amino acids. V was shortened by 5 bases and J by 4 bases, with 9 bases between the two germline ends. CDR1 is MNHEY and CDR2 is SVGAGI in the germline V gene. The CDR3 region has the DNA TGTGCCAGCAGTCCGGGACACGGAAACACCATATATTTT. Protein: CASSPGHGNTIYF.

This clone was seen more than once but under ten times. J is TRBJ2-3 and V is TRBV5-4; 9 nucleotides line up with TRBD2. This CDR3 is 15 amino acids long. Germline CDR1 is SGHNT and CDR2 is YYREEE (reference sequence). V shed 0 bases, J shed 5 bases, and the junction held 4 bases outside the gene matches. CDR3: CASSLASGIEDTQYF. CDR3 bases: TGTGCCAGCAGCTTGGCTAGCGGGATAGAAGATACGCAGTATTTT.

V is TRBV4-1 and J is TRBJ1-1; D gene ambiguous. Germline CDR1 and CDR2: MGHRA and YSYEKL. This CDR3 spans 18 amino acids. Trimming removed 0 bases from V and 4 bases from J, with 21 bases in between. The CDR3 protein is CASSQEPPSGVKGTEAFF. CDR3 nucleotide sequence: TGCGCCAGCAGCCAAGAACCCCCTAGCGGGGTAAAAGGCACTGAAGCTTTCTTT.

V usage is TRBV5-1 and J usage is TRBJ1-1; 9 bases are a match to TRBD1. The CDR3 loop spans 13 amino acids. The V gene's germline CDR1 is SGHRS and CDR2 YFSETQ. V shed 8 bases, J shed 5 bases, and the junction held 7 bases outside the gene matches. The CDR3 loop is CASRTGGWTEAFF. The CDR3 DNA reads TGCGCCAGTCGAACAGGGGGCTGGACTGAAGCTTTCTTT. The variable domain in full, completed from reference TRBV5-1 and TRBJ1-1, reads KAGVTQTPRYLIKTRGQQVTLSCSPISGHRSVSWYQQTPGQGLQFLFEYFSETQRNKGNFPGRFSGRQFSNSRSEMNVSTLELGDSALYLCASRTGGWTEAFFGQGTRLTVV.

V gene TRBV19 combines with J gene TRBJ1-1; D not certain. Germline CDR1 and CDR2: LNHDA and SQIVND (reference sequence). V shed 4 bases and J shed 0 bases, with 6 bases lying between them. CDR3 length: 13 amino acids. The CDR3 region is CASSTILNTEAFF. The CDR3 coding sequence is TGTGCCAGTAGTACAATTTTGAACACTGAAGCTTTCTTT. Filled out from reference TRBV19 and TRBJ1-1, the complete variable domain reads DGGITQSPKYLFRKEGQNVTLSCEQNLNHDAMYWYRQDPGQGLRLIYYSQIVNDFQKGDIAEGYSVSREKKESFPLTVTSAQKNPTAFYLCASSTILNTEAFFGQGTRLTVV.

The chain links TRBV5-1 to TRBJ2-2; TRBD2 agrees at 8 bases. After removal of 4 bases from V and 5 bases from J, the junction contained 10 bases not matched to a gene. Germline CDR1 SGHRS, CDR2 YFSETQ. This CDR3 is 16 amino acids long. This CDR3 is CASSPAGLAGTGELFF. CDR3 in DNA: TGCGCCAGCAGCCCAGCTGGACTAGCTGGTACCGGGGAGCTGTTTTTT.